One and the same sample provided the 24 T cell receptor beta chains below, sequenced in a study of spatial heterogeneity in lung cancer. Time point described: sample taken at primary tumor resection. MiXCR was run by TCRdb on the 5' RACE reads, yielding one entry per CDR3 protein. The sample has approximately 3,100 distinct CDR3 sequences, approximately 18% seen once. The sample in question was normal lung tissue next to the tumor, obtained at surgery. The receptors here all came from a female donor with early-stage non-small cell lung cancer.

The CDR3 region is CASSLAGYTGELFF. The CDR3 DNA is TGTGCCAGCAGCTTAGCCGGTTACACCGGGGAGCTGTTTTTT. This chain joins TRBV7-2 and TRBJ2-2; D is ambiguous. V lost 0 bases and J lost 3, with 5 bases in between. The germline V gene has CDR1 SGHTA and CDR2 FQGNSA. This CDR3 spans 14 amino acids.

This clonotype qualifies as medium-sized. The CDR3 DNA reads as TGTGCCTGGAGTCCGAGGGAGACCCAGTACTTC. Protein sequence: CAWSPRETQYF. V gene TRBV30 combines with J gene TRBJ2-5; unclear D gene. V was shortened by 2 bases and J by 5 bases, with 6 bases between the two germline ends. The CDR3 loop spans 11 amino acids. The germline V gene encodes CDR1 GTSNPN and CDR2 SVGIG (reference sequence).

In its sample, this clonotype was seen many times. V usage is TRBV6-5 and J usage is TRBJ2-7, with 12 bases lining up with TRBD2. Unmatched junction bases numbered 16, after V lost 8 bases and J lost 5 bases. The CDR3 has 17 residues. From germline, CDR1 is MNHEY and CDR2 SVGAGI. This CDR3 reads CASALQIGLAGTNEQYF. DNA of the CDR3: TGTGCCAGCGCACTACAGATCGGACTAGCGGGAACTAACGAGCAGTACTTC.

This clonotype rates as medium-sized. V gene TRBV18 combines with J gene TRBJ2-3; D not resolved. The V gene's germline CDR1 is KGHSH and CDR2 LQKENI. CDR3 length: 15 residues. V gave up 6 bases and J gave up 0 bases, with 13 bases separating them. This chain's CDR3 is CASSLERHSTDTQYF. The CDR3 nucleotides read TGTGCCAGCTCCCTGGAGAGGCATAGCACAGATACGCAGTATTTT.

This clonotype is deemed medium-sized (0.01 to 0.1%). The chain is built from TRBV7-2 and TRBJ2-7; no firm D call. V was clipped by 5 bases and J by 4 bases, with 21 bases between them. The CDR3 length is 16 residues. The germline V gene encodes CDR1 SGHTA and CDR2 FQGNSA. CDR3 residues: CASSQAWGGASYEQYF. CDR3 bases: TGTGCCAGCAGCCAGGCCTGGGGTGGTGCATCGTACGAGCAGTACTTC.

This clonotype is classed as large. The V and J genes are TRBV2 and TRBJ2-1; 7 positions match TRBD1. V shed 8 bases and J 9 bases; nucleotides not matched to a gene: 10. The CDR3 covers 13 residues. From germline, CDR1 is SNHLY and CDR2 FYNNEI. The CDR3 region has the DNA TGTGCCAGCGGCCAAGACAGGGACGGTGAGCAGTTCTTC. Translated, it gives CASGQDRDGEQFF.

This clonotype counts as medium-sized. The CDR3 is CASSQDGVGSGSDRNEQFF. The CDR3 region has the DNA TGCGCCAGCAGCCAAGATGGAGTTGGTAGCGGGAGTGATCGGAATGAGCAGTTCTTC. The chain joins TRBV4-1 to TRBJ2-1; TRBD2 matches at 9 bases. Germline trimming cut 0 bases from V and 7 bases from J; bases unmatched to any gene: 16. This CDR3 spans 19 amino acids. Germline CDR1 and CDR2: MGHRA and YSYEKL.

This clonotype is categorized as medium-sized. The chain is built from TRBV7-9 and TRBJ2-3, with D unresolved. This CDR3 region has 14 residues. Trimming left V 5 bases short and J 8 bases short, with 17 bases between. Germline V gene data show CDR1 as SEHNR and CDR2 as FQNEAQ (reference sequence). CDR3 sequence: CASSLPPGQFTQYF. CDR3 nucleotides: TGTGCCAGCAGCCTCCCTCCCGGGCAATTTACGCAGTATTTT.

With respect to this clonotype: A read error may be the cause here, since a much bigger clone is one base away. V usage is TRBV6-5 and J usage is TRBJ2-3; D remains unclear. V shed 2 bases and J shed 6 bases, with 15 bases lying between them. CDR1 and CDR2 (germline): MNHEY, SVGAGI. CDR3 length: 15 amino acids. The CDR3 DNA sequence: TGTGCCAGCAGTTACCGGAACCTTGGCCGGGATACGCAGTATTTT. Its translation is CASSYRNLGRDTQYF.

This clonotype is classed as medium-sized (0.01 to 0.1%). CDR3 nucleotide sequence: TGCAGTGCTAGACAGGCGTACCAAGAGACCCAGTACTTC. It codes for CSARQAYQETQYF. The chain combines TRBV20-1 with TRBJ2-5; unclear D gene. The germline gives CDR1 DFQATT, CDR2 SNEGSKA (reference sequence). The CDR3 runs to 13 residues. V lost 2 bases, J lost 0 bases, and 7 bases lay in between.

By sample fraction, this clonotype is medium-sized. The chain's CDR3 is CASRQTFVGAETQYF. CDR3 nucleotides: TGTGCCAGCAGACAGACCTTTGTAGGGGCAGAGACCCAGTACTTC. The V call is TRBV6-5, the J call TRBJ2-5, with D maybe TRBD1 (5 bases). CDR3 length equals 15 residues. V lost 6 bases and J lost 4, with 18 bases in between. Germline loops: CDR1 MNHEY, CDR2 SVGAGI.

This clonotype is termed large. This chain links TRBV20-1 with TRBJ2-1, with a weak D call TRBD2 (5 bases). CDR3 length equals 11 residues. V lost 8 bases to trimming and J lost 9 bases, with 14 bases between them. Germline V lookup: CDR1 DFQATT, CDR2 SNEGSKA (reference sequence). DNA of the CDR3: TGCAGTAAGGTAGCGCTCGGTGAGCAGTTCTTC. Amino acid sequence: CSKVALGEQFF.

The chain joins TRBV20-1 to TRBJ2-7; weak D call: TRBD2 (6 bases). The CDR3 totals 16 residues. CDR1 DFQATT and CDR2 SNEGSKA come from the germline V gene (reference sequence). Trimming shortened V by 5 bases and J by 0 bases, and 20 bases separated the two germline ends. The CDR3 spells CSAQIISGAASYEQYF. CDR3 coding DNA: TGCAGTGCTCAAATAATTAGCGGTGCAGCCTCCTACGAGCAGTACTTC.

In this sample, this clonotype is medium-sized (0.01 to 0.1%). The chain carries TRBV7-9 and TRBJ2-1, with D maybe TRBD1 (6 bases). The CDR3 loop spans 12 amino acids. Germline V gene data show CDR1 as SEHNR and CDR2 as FQNEAQ (reference sequence). Trimming removed 5 bases from V and 9 bases from J, with 11 bases in between. The DNA for the CDR3 is TGTGCCAGCAGCATAATAGGGGGTGAGCAGTTCTTC. Translated: CASSIIGGEQFF.

This clonotype is medium-sized. The V gene is TRBV7-2, the J gene TRBJ2-5; D call uncertain. The germline gives CDR1 SGHTA, CDR2 FQGNSA. The CDR3 covers 15 residues. V was trimmed by 5 bases and J by 1 base, leaving 14 bases between them. The CDR3 here is CASSTENRGQETQYF. CDR3 in DNA: TGTGCCAGCAGCACCGAGAACCGCGGCCAAGAGACCCAGTACTTC.

This clonotype was picked up a small number of times. In DNA form, the CDR3 reads TGTGCCAGCAGCTGGGGGGGACAGACCTCAGATACGCAGTATTTT. It translates to CASSWGGQTSDTQYF. V is TRBV11-3 and J is TRBJ2-3; TRBD1 or TRBD2 may be the D gene (7 bases each). The CDR3 covers 15 residues. Trimming stripped 4 bases from V and 4 bases from J, with 15 bases between. Germline-derived CDR1 and CDR2 are SGHNT and YENEEA. The full variable domain, with the rest looked up from reference TRBV11-3 and TRBJ2-3, is EAGVVQSPRYKIIEKKQPVAFWCNPISGHNTLYWYLQNLGQGPELLIRYENEEAVDDSQLPKDRFSAERLKGVDSTLKIQPAELGDSAVYLCASSWGGQTSDTQYFGPGTRLTVL.

This clonotype is categorized as medium-sized (0.01 to 0.1%). This rearrangement joins TRBV2 to TRBJ2-3; no reliable D call. There are 15 residues in the CDR3. The V and J ends lost 4 bases and 3 bases respectively, with 14 bases between them. Germline-derived CDR1 and CDR2 are SNHLY and FYNNEI. CDR3 coding DNA: TGTGCCAGCAGTGTCGGCGGAGCTGGGACAGATACGCAGTATTTT. Its translation is CASSVGGAGTDTQYF.

By share, this clonotype counts as medium-sized. The gene calls are TRBV2 and TRBJ2-2; D may be TRBD2 (6 bases). V was cut by 5 bases and J by 0 bases, with 10 bases left in between. Germline-derived CDR1 and CDR2 are SNHLY and FYNNEI. This CDR3 is built from 15 residues. In nucleotides, the CDR3 is TGTGCCAGCAGTTTTAGCGGTACGAACACCGGGGAGCTGTTTTTT. Its translation: CASSFSGTNTGELFF.

The sample holds a few counts of this clonotype. The chain joins TRBV6-5 to TRBJ2-7; 10 nucleotides line up with TRBD1. This CDR3 comprises 14 residues. Looked up from germline, CDR1 is MNHEY and CDR2 is SVGAGI. J gave up 2 bases and V 5 bases, and 3 bases lay outside the gene matches. The CDR3 protein is CASSHGQGAYEQYF. The CDR3 DNA sequence: TGTGCCAGCAGTCACGGACAGGGGGCCTACGAGCAGTACTTC.

By proportion, this clonotype is medium-sized. The CDR3 DNA reads as TGTGCCAGCAGCTTGATGGAGAACTATGGCTACACCTTC. The encoded protein is CASSLMENYGYTF. The chain uses TRBV7-8 and TRBJ1-2, with no clear D. CDR1 is SGHVS, CDR2 FQNEAQ, per germline. The CDR3 is made up of 13 amino acids. Trimming removed 3 bases from V and 2 bases from J, with 7 bases in between.

This clonotype was counted many times. The chain links TRBV28 to TRBJ2-6; the D is unclear. The CDR3 spans 13 residues. Germline CDR1 is MDHEN and CDR2 is SYDVKM. V lost 9 bases, J lost 3 bases, and 9 bases lay in between. In DNA form, the CDR3 reads TGTGCCAGTTCGGATGGTGGGGCCAACGTCCTGACTTTC. Protein sequence: CASSDGGANVLTF.

V usage is TRBV13 and J usage is TRBJ2-1; no reliable D call. The CDR3 consists of 12 residues. Germline lookup yields CDR1 PRHDT and CDR2 FYEKMQ (reference sequence). V was cut by 5 bases and J by 7 bases, with 9 bases left in between. The DNA for the CDR3 is TGTGCCAGCAGCCCCCCCGGGAATGAGCAGTTCTTC. It is translated as CASSPPGNEQFF. Combining the CDR3 with reference TRBV13 and TRBJ2-1 gives the whole variable domain AAGVIQSPRHLIKEKRETATLKCYPIPRHDTVYWYQQGPGQDPQFLISFYEKMQSDKGSIPDRFSAQQFSDYHSELNMSSLELGDSALYFCASSPPGNEQFFGPGTRLTVL.

The chain employs TRBV20-1 and TRBJ2-4; D tentatively reads TRBD1 or TRBD2 (6 bases each). The germline CDR1 and CDR2 sequences are DFQATT and SNEGSKA (reference sequence). Between the trimmed V and J ends, which lost 7 bases and 3 bases, there was a span of 22 bases. CDR3 length: 16 residues. The CDR3 DNA reads TGCAGTGTTCCCACCCATGGAGGGGGAGGCAAAAACATTCAGTACTTC. Translation gives CSVPTHGGGGKNIQYF.

This clonotype was seen a handful of times. The rearrangement uses TRBV7-2 and TRBJ2-2; D is possibly TRBD1 (6 bases). Deletions cut 2 bases from V and 3 bases from J, with 13 bases between. The CDR3 runs to 16 residues. Per the germline V gene, CDR1 is SGHTA and CDR2 is FQGNSA. The CDR3 sequence is CASSLLQGEDTGELFF. CDR3 DNA: TGTGCCAGCAGCTTATTACAGGGAGAGGACACCGGGGAGCTGTTTTTT.